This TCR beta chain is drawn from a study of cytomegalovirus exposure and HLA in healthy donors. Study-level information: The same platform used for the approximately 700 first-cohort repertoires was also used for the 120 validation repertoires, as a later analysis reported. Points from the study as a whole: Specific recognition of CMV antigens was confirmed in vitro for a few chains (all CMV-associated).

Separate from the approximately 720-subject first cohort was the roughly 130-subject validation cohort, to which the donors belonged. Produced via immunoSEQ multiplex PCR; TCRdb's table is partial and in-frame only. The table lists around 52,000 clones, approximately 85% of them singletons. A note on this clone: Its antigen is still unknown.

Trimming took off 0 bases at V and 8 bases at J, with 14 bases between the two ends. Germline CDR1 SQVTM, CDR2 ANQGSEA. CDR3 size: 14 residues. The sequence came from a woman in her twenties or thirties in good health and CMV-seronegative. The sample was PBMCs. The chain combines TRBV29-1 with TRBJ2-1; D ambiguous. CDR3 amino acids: CSVEDFGTRDEQFF. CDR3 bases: TGCAGCGTTGAAGATTTCGGTACCCGCGATGAGCAGTTCTTC.